Sequencing of this TCR beta chain was carried out in a study of cytomegalovirus exposure and HLA in healthy donors. The PCR had 60 Vbeta and 13 Jbeta primers. The protocol was immunoSEQ multiplex PCR, while the TCRdb copy is restricted to in-frame clones and leaves out a portion. The table lists fewer than 350,000 clones, over 85% of them singletons. Only one count was recorded for this clone. The material sequenced was PBMCs. The source is a woman younger than 35 in good health and CMV-seronegative.

CDR3 amino acids: CASSRDRGKGQPQHF. The CDR3, as DNA: TGTGCCAGCAGCCGGGACAGGGGCAAAGGTCAGCCCCAGCATTTT. V and J are TRBV6-5 and TRBJ1-5, with 10 bases lining up with TRBD1. Germline V gene lookup returns CDR1 MNHEY and CDR2 SVGAGI. The V and J ends lost 6 bases and 6 bases, in that order; junction bases with no gene match: 8. The CDR3 runs 15 residues.